The clone carrying this T cell receptor beta chain was counted between two and nine times. The sample comes from a study of naive and memory T cell subsets. Two oligonucleotides, mixed equimolar, formed the beta constant-region primer covering TRBC1 and TRBC2. One entry per CDR3 protein results from TCRdb running MiXCR on the UMI-ligation and nested PCR reads. The sample carries over 75,000 distinct CDR3 sequences, around 12% recorded once. Trimming took off 2 bases at V and 6 bases at J, with 18 bases between the two ends. The V gene's germline CDR1 is GTSNPN and CDR2 SVGIG (reference sequence). The CDR3 covers 15 residues.

The genes are TRBV30 and TRBJ2-3, with a possible D match to TRBD1 (6 bases). Sequenced material: central memory CD4+ T cells from blood. This clonotype was obtained from a human donor in good health. Written as DNA, the CDR3 is TGTGCCTGGAGTCCCTCATCAGGGGTCCTTGATACGCAGTATTTT. Protein sequence: CAWSPSSGVLDTQYF. Full variable domain (missing parts from reference TRBV30 and TRBJ2-3): SQTIHQWPATLVQPVGSPLSLECTVEGTSNPNLYWYRQAAGRGLQLLFYSVGIGQISSEVPQNLSASRPQDRQFILSSKKLLLSDSGFYLCAWSPSSGVLDTQYFGPGTRLTVL.